This TCR beta chain was captured in a study of CD8 T cells in Susac syndrome. TCR beta from blood CD8+ and CD4+ T cells was sequenced. TEMRA cells were FACS-enriched and CD8+ and CD4+ T cells negatively isolated. RNA in amounts of roughly 0.5 to 1 ug was reverse transcribed with random hexamers. Each CDR3 protein gets one entry after TCRdb re-called the immunoSEQ multiplex PCR reads with MiXCR. The sample includes around 25,000 distinct CDR3 sequences, approximately 92% seen only once; the top ten take 0.55% to 0.7%. The V end was cut by 4 bases, the J end by 1 base, with 13 bases between. Germline V gives CDR1 SGDLS, CDR2 YYNGEE. The CDR3 contains 15 residues.

The V gene is TRBV9, the J gene TRBJ2-3; possible D gene TRBD2, 6 bases. The sample comprised CD8+ T cells from PBMCs. This sequence originates from a human donor with Susac syndrome. The CDR3 is CASSTRLDRTDTQYF. DNA for the CDR3: TGTGCCAGCAGCACCCGACTAGATCGCACAGATACGCAGTATTTT.